The source of this T cell receptor beta chain is a study of blood T cell repertoires in COVID-19. Study background: Nucleic acid was either cDNA or gDNA, and it came from T cells, B-cell-depleted T cells, or PBMCs.

Germline V gene lookup returns CDR1 MNHEY and CDR2 SMNVEV (reference sequence). Trimming took 3 bases from V and 6 from J; bases not matched to a gene: 4. This CDR3 comprises 13 residues. Original processing notes: The assay estimated nucleated cells by amplifying reference gene primers. Assay: immunoSEQ multiplex PCR; the TCRdb copy retains only in-frame clones and omits some. That table is the source of V, J and clone size, and D and trimming were worked out from the DNA. The sample holds about 170,000 clones, 89% seen once. Cohort allocation depended upon clinical history that participants reported.

The specimen was PBMCs or T cells enriched from blood (not recorded which). The chain employs TRBV27 and TRBJ2-7; 8 bases align to TRBD1. The TCR comes from a woman aged 18-29 years who had recovered from COVID-19. The CDR3 loop is CASSFPGGFEQYF. The CDR3, as DNA: TGTGCCAGCAGTTTCCCAGGGGGCTTCGAGCAGTACTTC.